A single sample is the source of the 13 T cell receptor beta chains below, sequenced in a study of radiotherapy plus CTLA-4 blockade in lung cancer. Clones were read by immunoSEQ multiplex PCR, and TCRdb kept only the in-frame ones, dropping some. The repertoire holds 130,000 or so clones, with 80% to 90% as singletons. The specimen comprised peripheral blood, sampled from a patient treated with radiotherapy plus ipilimumab. The origin of the receptors is a human donor with non-small cell lung cancer that progressed on radiotherapy plus ipilimumab.

V and J are TRBV4-1 and TRBJ1-1, with 8 nucleotides matching TRBD1. CDR3 length: 16 amino acids. V was pared by 4 bases and J by 4 bases, with 11 bases of the junction left unmatched. From germline, CDR1 is MGHRA and CDR2 YSYEKL. CDR3 sequence reads: CASSPRVLTGGTEAFF. The CDR3 region has the DNA TGCGCCAGCAGCCCAAGAGTTTTAACAGGGGGCACTGAAGCTTTCTTT.

CDR3 nucleotides: TGCAGCGTTGGAGGAGCTACTTCGGTTGAGCAGTTCTTC. Protein sequence: CSVGGATSVEQFF. The chain recombines TRBV29-1 with TRBJ2-1; no firm D call. The germline V gene encodes CDR1 SQVTM and CDR2 ANQGSEA. This CDR3 has 13 amino acids. V was cut by 4 bases and J by 9 bases, with 16 bases left in between.

In this sample, this clone turned up a few times. The chain uses TRBV7-9 and TRBJ1-3; D gene unclear. The CDR3 loop spans 15 amino acids. CDR1 is SEHNR, CDR2 FQNEAQ, per germline (reference sequence). V was cut by 6 bases and J by 0 bases, with 12 bases left in between. The CDR3: CASSSYELSGNTIYF. The DNA for the CDR3 is TGTGCCAGCAGTTCATACGAACTCTCTGGAAACACCATATATTTT.

Written as DNA, the CDR3 is TGTGCCAGCAGTGTTACGGACAATCAGCCCCAGCATTTT. This codes for CASSVTDNQPQHF. The chain couples TRBV2 to TRBJ1-5; D remains ambiguous. Per the germline V gene, CDR1 is SNHLY and CDR2 is FYNNEI. The V end was cut by 4 bases, the J end by 3 bases, with 7 bases between. This CDR3 comprises 13 residues. Filled out from reference TRBV2 and TRBJ1-5, the complete variable domain reads EPEVTQTPSHQVTQMGQEVILRCVPISNHLYFYWYRQILGQKVEFLVSFYNNEISEKSEIFDDQFSVERPDGSNFTLKIRSTKLEDSAMYFCASSVTDNQPQHFGDGTRLSIL.

The chain links TRBV6-1 to TRBJ2-1; D uncertain. The V end lost 3 bases, the J end lost 8 bases, and 11 bases lay between the germline ends. In germline, CDR1 is MNHNS, CDR2 SASEGT. The CDR3 loop spans 13 amino acids. The CDR3 protein is CASSDTWTDEQFF. In DNA, the CDR3 is TGTGCCAGCAGTGACACATGGACCGATGAGCAGTTCTTC.

V is TRBV7-9 and J is TRBJ2-5; D not certain. Germline CDR1 and CDR2: SEHNR and FQNEAQ (reference sequence). There are 14 residues in the CDR3. The germline V and J ends were trimmed by 1 base and 4 bases, with 10 bases remaining between them. The CDR3 DNA reads as TGTGCCAGCAGCTTAGGGCCCCAGCGAGAGACCCAGTACTTC. Translated: CASSLGPQRETQYF.

The chain is built from TRBV6-1 and TRBJ2-7, with unresolved D. Germline CDR1 reads MNHNS; CDR2 reads SASEGT. Trimming took 2 bases from V and 2 from J, leaving 10 bases between them. The CDR3 runs 14 residues. This chain's CDR3 is CASSEIGPPYEQYF. The CDR3 nucleotides are TGTGCCAGCAGTGAAATAGGGCCCCCCTACGAGCAGTACTTC.

The chain employs TRBV7-3 and TRBJ1-3; no firm D call. This CDR3 has 14 amino acids. Deletions cut 5 bases from V and 0 bases from J, with 8 bases between. Germline loops: CDR1 SGHTA, CDR2 FQGTGA. For the CDR3, the DNA is TGTGCCAGCAGCCCGACCCACTCTGGAAACACCATATATTTT. This gives the protein CASSPTHSGNTIYF.

V gene TRBV14 combines with J gene TRBJ2-1; 7 positions match TRBD1. Germline CDR1 reads SGHDN; CDR2 reads FVKESK. The V gene end was trimmed by 7 bases and the J gene end by 6 bases; junction bases not matched to a gene: 6. The CDR3 sequence is 13 residues long. CDR3 residues: CASNRQGFNEQFF. In DNA form, the CDR3 reads TGTGCCAGCAACCGACAGGGTTTCAATGAGCAGTTCTTC. The variable domain in full, with the rest retrieved from reference TRBV14 and TRBJ2-1, is EAGVTQFPSHSVIEKGQTVTLRCDPISGHDNLYWYRRVMGKEIKFLLHFVKESKQDESGMPNNRFLAERTGGTYSTLKVQPAELEDSGVYFCASNRQGFNEQFFGPGTRLTVL.

The chain employs TRBV11-3 and TRBJ2-1, with unresolved D. Looked up from germline, CDR1 is SGHNT and CDR2 is YENEEA. The CDR3 is made up of 14 amino acids. Trimming left V 0 bases short and J 7 bases short, with 10 bases between. CDR3 protein: CASSLDAWRNEQFF. CDR3 sequence (DNA): TGTGCCAGCAGCTTAGACGCCTGGCGGAATGAGCAGTTCTTC. Based on the CDR3 plus reference TRBV11-3 and TRBJ2-1, the full variable domain is EAGVVQSPRYKIIEKKQPVAFWCNPISGHNTLYWYLQNLGQGPELLIRYENEEAVDDSQLPKDRFSAERLKGVDSTLKIQPAELGDSAVYLCASSLDAWRNEQFFGPGTRLTVL.

The CDR3 is CASSIIASGKNNEQFF. CDR3 nucleotide sequence: TGTGCCAGTAGTATAATTGCTAGCGGAAAGAACAATGAGCAGTTCTTC. The V and J genes are TRBV19 and TRBJ2-1; 7 bases line up with TRBD2. This CDR3 contains 16 residues. CDR1 and CDR2 (germline): LNHDA, SQIVND (reference sequence). With 2 bases clipped from V and 5 bases from J, the junction kept 9 bases outside the gene matches.

The chain employs TRBV7-9 and TRBJ2-1; D not certain. Germline CDR1 SEHNR, CDR2 FQNEAQ (reference sequence). The CDR3 is made up of 15 amino acids. Trimming pared 5 bases from V and 6 bases from J, leaving 17 bases between. DNA for the CDR3: TGTGCCAGCAGCCCGAAGATCCGGCAGTCCAATGAGCAGTTCTTC. Its translation is CASSPKIRQSNEQFF.

This clone was seen a single time. This chain links TRBV14 with TRBJ2-7, with D possibly TRBD2 on 5 matching bases. This CDR3 comprises 14 residues. The germline gives CDR1 SGHDN, CDR2 FVKESK. Trimming took 0 bases from V and 2 from J, leaving 8 bases between them. The CDR3 region has the DNA TGTGCCAGCAGCCAAGACAAGAGGGCCTACGAGCAGTACTTC. Translation: CASSQDKRAYEQYF.